This is a list of T cell receptor beta chains from one sample in a study of cytomegalovirus exposure and HLA in healthy donors. Method: immunoSEQ multiplex PCR; TCRdb's copy keeps in-frame clones and lacks some. This table has around 150,000 clones, 75% to 90% appearing once. Input material: PBMCs. All receptors come from a woman aged 18-29 years in good health and CMV-seronegative. The CDR3 runs from the conserved cysteine through the conserved F or W. D genes are given only for firm matches. Not all rows give a size; the values are once, few, many and, for expanded clones, a class.

j_call d_call clone_size v_call cdr3_nt cdr3_aa
TRBJ2-5 NA NA TRBV30 TGTGCCTGGAGTGTACAGCCTACGGGGCAAGAGACCCAGTACTTC CAWSVQPTGQETQYF
TRBJ2-1 TRBD2 NA TRBV4-2 TGTGCCAGCAGCCCCGGACTAGCGGATTACAATGAGCAGTTCTTC CASSPGLADYNEQFF
TRBJ2-7 TRBD1 NA TRBV6-5 TGTGCCAGCAGTTACTCGTTGGGACAGGGCTACGAGCAGTACTTC CASSYSLGQGYEQYF
TRBJ1-3 NA NA TRBV6-6 TGTGCCAGCAGTTACTCGATCGGGGTTACTGGAAACACCATATATTTT CASSYSIGVTGNTIYF
TRBJ1-3 NA NA TRBV19 TGTGCCAGTAGTATAGTCGGTTTTCCTCGCCCCACTGGAAACACCATATATTTT CASSIVGFPRPTGNTIYF
TRBJ1-6 TRBD1 NA TRBV28 TGTGCCAGCAGTTTATTTCTTGCGGGACAGGGGGGATCACCCCTCCACTTT CASSLFLAGQGGSPLHF
TRBJ1-2 NA NA TRBV2 TGTGCCAGCAGTGATATGTTACAGAACTATGGCTACACCTTC CASSDMLQNYGYTF
TRBJ2-7 TRBD1 few TRBV11-3 TGTGCCAGCAGCCACCCGTGGACAGGGGGAACCTACGAGCAGTACTTC CASSHPWTGGTYEQYF
TRBJ1-1 TRBD1 NA TRBV11-3 TGTGCCAGCAGCCTAGACAGGGGACTGAACACTGAAGCTTTCTTT CASSLDRGLNTEAFF
TRBJ2-3 TRBD2 NA TRBV5-1 TGCGCCAGCAGCTCCACTAGCGGGAGGCCACGCACAGATACGCAGTATTTT CASSSTSGRPRTDTQYF
TRBJ1-1 NA NA TRBV6-1 TGTGCCAGCAGTGAATGGGTAGCGGGACACCTTGAAGCTTTCTTT CASSEWVAGHLEAFF
TRBJ2-2 NA NA TRBV7-8 TGTGCCAGCAGCTCATTCCGGAGCACCGGGGAGCTGTTTTTT CASSSFRSTGELFF
TRBJ1-1 NA few TRBV5-1 TGCGCCAGCAGCTTGGAGGACAGTTTGAACACTGAAGCTTTCTTT CASSLEDSLNTEAFF
TRBJ2-1 TRBD1 NA TRBV27 TGTGCCAGCAGACCCGGGACAGGGGTCACTGAGCAGTTCTTC CASRPGTGVTEQFF
TRBJ2-2 TRBD2 NA TRBV5-1 TGCGCCAGCAGCGGGGTCCGGGGGGGGTCCGGGGAGCTGTTTTTT CASSGVRGGSGELFF
TRBJ2-7 TRBD1 NA TRBV29-1 TGCAGCGGAGGGGACAGGGAATACGAGCAGTACTTC CSGGDREYEQYF
TRBJ2-5 TRBD2 NA TRBV5-1 TGCGCCAGCAGCTTTGGGGGACTAGCGGGCCAAGAGACCCAGTACTTC CASSFGGLAGQETQYF
TRBJ1-3 TRBD1 NA TRBV18 TGTGCCAGCTCACCGGGACAGGGGTCCGCTGGAAACACCATATATTTT CASSPGQGSAGNTIYF
TRBJ2-5 NA NA TRBV19 TGTGCCAGTAGTCATGACAAGCAAGAGACCCAGTACTTC CASSHDKQETQYF
TRBJ1-4 NA NA TRBV2 TGTGCCAGCGGCCAAGGAGCAACTAATGAAAAACTGTTTTTT CASGQGATNEKLFF
TRBJ2-5 NA NA TRBV19 TGTGCCAGTGGCGGGCCCTACGAAGAGACCCAGTACTTC CASGGPYEETQYF
TRBJ2-3 TRBD2 NA TRBV27 TGTGCCAGCAGTTTGGTACTAGCGGGTGGGACAGATACGCAGTATTTT CASSLVLAGGTDTQYF
TRBJ1-2 NA NA TRBV10-3 TGTGCCATCAGTCGGTCAGAACCTATCCCCTCGGGGGGCTACACCTTC CAISRSEPIPSGGYTF
TRBJ2-7 TRBD1 NA TRBV5-1 TGCGCCAGCAACCATGGGACAGCGAACTACGAGCAGTACTTC CASNHGTANYEQYF
TRBJ2-1 NA NA TRBV19 TGTGCCAGTAGTATAGATGCGCTAGTAGCATGGCGAAATGGGCAGTTCTTC CASSIDALVAWRNGQFF
TRBJ2-3 NA NA TRBV7-7 TGTGCCAGCAGCTCCGACAGTAGCACAGATACGCAGTATTTT CASSSDSSTDTQYF
TRBJ2-1 TRBD2 NA TRBV6-5 TGTGCCAGCAGTTACTCTAGCGGGGAAATCTACAATGAGCAGTTCTTC CASSYSSGEIYNEQFF
TRBJ1-5 NA NA TRBV5-1 TGCGCCAGCAGCTGGGACGGAACTAGCGGTCAGCCCCAGCATTTT CASSWDGTSGQPQHF
TRBJ1-3 TRBD1 NA TRBV6-5 TGTGCCAGCAGTTACTCGGGGACAGGGGTTGGAAACACCATATATTTT CASSYSGTGVGNTIYF
TRBJ2-2 NA NA TRBV7-8 TGTGCCAGCAGGTGGCAGGGCGCCGGGGAGCTGTTTTTT CASRWQGAGELFF
TRBJ2-5 TRBD2 NA TRBV12-5 TGTGCTAGTGGTTTGGCAATCTTAGCGGGGCAAAAACGCCGCTTCCAAGAGACCCAGTACTTC CASGLAILAGQKRRFQETQYF
TRBJ1-3 NA NA TRBV5-1 TGCGCCAGCCGAAGGACAGCAGGAAACACCATATATTTT CASRRTAGNTIYF